The 18 T cell receptor beta chains below come from one sample, sequenced in a study of T cell responses to AZD1222 COVID-19 vaccine. Generated by immunoSEQ multiplex PCR, the TCRdb table keeps only in-frame clones and is missing some. The repertoire has approximately 100,000 clones, approximately 91% of them found once; the top ten carry 4.5%. The material sequenced was peripheral blood, taken on day 0 of AZD1222 vaccination. Receptors were obtained from an adult in good health.

The rearrangement links TRBV5-1 to TRBJ1-3, with 12 nucleotides matching TRBD1. Trimming took 4 bases from V and 0 from J; bases not matched to a gene: 11. The CDR3 loop spans 19 amino acids. Germline-derived CDR1 and CDR2 are SGHRS and YFSETQ. The CDR3 nucleotides are TGCGCCAGCAGCCTCACCGGGACAGGGGGCTCGCACTCTGGAAACACCATATATTTT. Protein product: CASSLTGTGGSHSGNTIYF.

The V gene is TRBV11-3, the J gene TRBJ2-3, with 7 bases lining up with TRBD2. Germline V gives CDR1 SGHNT, CDR2 YENEEA. The trim removed 2 bases at V and 6 bases at J, leaving 5 bases unmatched. The CDR3 extends over 14 amino acids. The CDR3 is CASSLIRGVDTQYF. CDR3 DNA sequence: TGTGCCAGCAGCTTAATCCGGGGGGTGGATACGCAGTATTTT.

The V and J genes are TRBV7-2 and TRBJ1-1; TRBD1 might be the D (5 bases). The CDR3 is 14 amino acids. CDR1 SGHTA and CDR2 FQGNSA come from the germline V gene. V was clipped by 1 base and J by 11 bases, with 17 bases between them. The CDR3 nucleotides are TGTGCCAGCAGCTTAGGGGGCTTCCTATCTCAGGCTTTCTTT. Translated, it gives CASSLGGFLSQAFF.

This clone was seen once. V usage is TRBV12-3 or TRBV12-4 and J usage is TRBJ1-3; D gene uncertain. There are 13 residues in the CDR3. Trimming shortened V by 7 bases and J by 4 bases, and 11 bases separated the two germline ends. DNA for the CDR3: TGTGCCAGCACCTCGGGATCCGGAAACACCATATATTTT. It translates to CASTSGSGNTIYF.

The J gene is TRBJ1-1, the V gene TRBV7-9; tentatively, D is TRBD1 (5 bases). V was clipped by 3 bases and J by 1 base, with 9 bases between them. The germline CDR1 and CDR2 sequences are SEHNR and FQNEAQ (reference sequence). The CDR3 contains 14 residues. The CDR3 DNA sequence: TGTGCCAGCAGCTTTCGGCAGGGGAACACTGAAGCTTTCTTT. This codes for CASSFRQGNTEAFF.

This chain links TRBV5-1 with TRBJ1-2, with 10 positions matching TRBD1. This CDR3 has 15 amino acids. Unmatched junction bases numbered 9, after V lost 7 bases and J lost 3 bases. Germline V gene data show CDR1 as SGHRS and CDR2 as YFSETQ. The CDR3 sequence: CASGDRGRSDYGYTF. CDR3 in DNA: TGCGCCAGCGGCGACAGGGGGCGGTCGGACTATGGCTACACCTTC.

This clone was detected only a few times. The rearrangement joins TRBV5-5 to TRBJ1-2; D is possibly TRBD1 (5 bases). This CDR3 has 13 amino acids. Per the germline V gene, CDR1 is SGHKS and CDR2 is YYEKEE (reference sequence). Trimming shortened V by 0 bases and J by 6 bases, and 9 bases separated the two germline ends. The CDR3 sequence is CASSLVGGDGYTF. CDR3 bases: TGTGCCAGCAGCTTGGTAGGAGGGGATGGCTACACCTTC. Filled out from reference TRBV5-5 and TRBJ1-2, the complete variable domain reads DAGVTQSPTHLIKTRGQQVTLRCSPISGHKSVSWYQQVLGQGPQFIFQYYEKEERGRGNFPDRFSARQFPNYSSELNVNALLLGDSALYLCASSLVGGDGYTFGSGTRLTVV.

The CDR3: CASSLRMQGEFANEKLFF. CDR3 coding DNA: TGCGCCAGCAGCTTACGTATGCAGGGGGAGTTTGCTAATGAAAAACTGTTTTTT. The chain recombines TRBV5-1 with TRBJ1-4, with 7 bases fitting TRBD1. This CDR3 region has 18 residues. Per germline, CDR1 SGHRS and CDR2 YFSETQ. J gave up 3 bases and V 2 bases, and 13 bases lay outside the gene matches.

V and J are TRBV27 and TRBJ2-7; possibly TRBD1 for D (6 bases). The CDR3 length is 14 residues. V dropped 3 bases and J dropped 5 bases, with 14 bases sitting between them. Germline CDR1 is MNHEY and CDR2 is SMNVEV (reference sequence). The DNA for the CDR3 is TGTGCCAGCAGTTTTGGCAGGGGTGGCGACGAGCAGTACTTC. Its protein is CASSFGRGGDEQYF.

The chain recombines TRBV27 with TRBJ2-7; 8 nucleotides match TRBD1. J lost 0 bases, V lost 0 bases, and 4 bases had no gene match. This CDR3 comprises 16 residues. The germline CDR1 and CDR2 sequences are MNHEY and SMNVEV (reference sequence). The DNA of the CDR3 is TGTGCCAGCAGTTTATCGGGGGACAGGCCCTCCTACGAGCAGTACTTC. Translation: CASSLSGDRPSYEQYF.

The chain couples TRBV5-6 to TRBJ1-4; D remains ambiguous. This CDR3 region has 16 residues. The germline gives CDR1 SGHDT, CDR2 YYEEEE. The V end was cut by 2 bases, the J end by 0 bases, with 11 bases between. The CDR3 region has the DNA TGTGCCAGCAGCTTACTGGGTACCGCAACTAATGAAAAACTGTTTTTT. This encodes CASSLLGTATNEKLFF.

This clone was found once. The chain couples TRBV5-4 to TRBJ2-3, with TRBD2 as a possible D gene (6 bases). V dropped 3 bases and J dropped 2 bases, with 16 bases sitting between them. This CDR3 has 16 amino acids. From germline, CDR1 is SGHNT and CDR2 YYREEE (reference sequence). The CDR3 DNA reads TGTGCCAGCAGCTCAGCGGGCAGGAGGTTCACAGATACGCAGTATTTT. Protein product: CASSSAGRRFTDTQYF.

The chain combines TRBV7-9 with TRBJ1-5; 8 bases agree with TRBD1. The V gene's germline CDR1 is SEHNR and CDR2 FQNEAQ (reference sequence). The CDR3 sequence is 16 residues long. J lost 7 bases, V lost 2 bases, and 10 bases had no gene match. The CDR3 bases are TGTGCCAGCAGCTTAAATACGCAGGGGGCTATCCAGCCCCAGCATTTT. Translating gives CASSLNTQGAIQPQHF.

The chain is built from TRBV27 and TRBJ2-5; 13 nucleotides match TRBD2. From germline, CDR1 is MNHEY and CDR2 SMNVEV (reference sequence). The ends lost 10 bases at V and 5 bases at J; junction bases unmatched: 16. This CDR3 is built from 17 residues. The CDR3 spells CATGDRELAGGPETQYF. The CDR3 nucleotides are TGTGCCACTGGGGACAGGGAACTAGCGGGGGGGCCTGAGACCCAGTACTTC.

This clone was seen a handful of times. The chain carries TRBV19 and TRBJ1-1; weak D call: TRBD1 (5 bases). V lost 5 bases and J lost 3, with 10 bases in between. CDR1 is LNHDA, CDR2 SQIVND, per germline (reference sequence). The CDR3 consists of 13 residues. CDR3 DNA sequence: TGTGCCAGTAGTGCAGGGATTTACACTGAAGCTTTCTTT. It encodes CASSAGIYTEAFF.

The V and J genes are TRBV9 and TRBJ2-5; D gene unclear. This CDR3 spans 12 amino acids. Germline CDR1 SGDLS, CDR2 YYNGEE. Trimming shortened V by 2 bases and J by 3 bases, and 5 bases separated the two germline ends. The CDR3 nucleotides are TGTGCCAGCAGCGTTTACGAAGAGACCCAGTACTTC. Translating gives CASSVYEETQYF.

V gene TRBV19 combines with J gene TRBJ2-7; D tentatively fits TRBD1 or TRBD2 (7 bases each). Trimming shortened V by 4 bases and J by 5 bases, and 18 bases separated the two germline ends. There are 15 residues in the CDR3. CDR1 is LNHDA and CDR2 is SQIVND in the germline V gene (reference sequence). In nucleotides, the CDR3 is TGTGCCAGTAGTACAGGGGGGGCCGTCCGGGACGAGCAGTACTTC. It codes for CASSTGGAVRDEQYF.

The chain recombines TRBV9 with TRBJ1-6; 7 bases match TRBD1. After removal of 4 bases from V and 13 bases from J, the junction contained 5 bases not matched to a gene. The length of the CDR3 is 12 residues. Germline CDR1 SGDLS, CDR2 YYNGEE. CDR3 amino acids: CASSTGTVPLHF. As DNA, the CDR3 is TGTGCCAGCAGCACCGGGACAGTCCCCCTCCACTTT.